The 20 T cell receptor beta chains presented below share a single source sample, sequenced in a study of T cell changes during pregnancy in multiple sclerosis. Clones were read by immunoSEQ multiplex PCR, and TCRdb kept only the in-frame ones, dropping some. Among some 60,000 clones listed, about 89% were seen once. The sample here was peripheral blood, taken after pregnancy. Every receptor here comes from a female donor with multiple sclerosis, enrolled in a pregnancy study.

The rearrangement uses TRBV18 and TRBJ1-2; D unresolved. The germline V gene encodes CDR1 KGHSH and CDR2 LQKENI. Trimming took 2 bases from V and 1 from J, leaving 8 bases between them. The CDR3 is 14 amino acids. The CDR3 nucleotides read TGTGCCAGCTCACCAGTGAGGGATAACTATGGCTACACCTTC. This translates into CASSPVRDNYGYTF.

The chain has TRBV28 and TRBJ1-2, with 8 bases aligning to TRBD1. Looked up from germline, CDR1 is MDHEN and CDR2 is SYDVKM. The V and J ends lost 5 bases and 8 bases, in that order; junction bases with no gene match: 13. The CDR3 is 15 amino acids. As DNA, the CDR3 is TGTGCCAGCAGTCGAGACAGGGGCCGGCTTTGGGGCTACACCTTC. This codes for CASSRDRGRLWGYTF.

This chain joins TRBV28 and TRBJ2-1; D gene unclear. CDR1 is MDHEN and CDR2 is SYDVKM in the germline V gene. V shed 1 base and J shed 4 bases, with 5 bases lying between them. The CDR3 has 13 amino acids. For the CDR3, the DNA is TGTGCCAGCAGTTTATTACAGTACAATGAGCAGTTCTTC. The encoded protein is CASSLLQYNEQFF.

CDR3 region: CASTHSTQGGYGYTF. The CDR3 DNA reads as TGCGCCAGCACCCACTCTACACAGGGTGGTTATGGCTACACCTTC. The V and J genes are TRBV5-1 and TRBJ1-2; D perhaps matches TRBD1 (6 bases). V was pared by 6 bases and J by 5 bases, with 20 bases between. CDR3 length: 15 amino acids. Germline V gives CDR1 SGHRS, CDR2 YFSETQ.

Here the CDR3 reads CAWSPGFLAKNIQYF. The DNA for the CDR3 is TGTGCCTGGAGTCCGGGGTTCCTAGCCAAAAACATTCAGTACTTC. The chain uses TRBV30 and TRBJ2-4; possible D gene TRBD2, 5 bases. CDR3 length: 15 amino acids. In germline, CDR1 is GTSNPN, CDR2 SVGIG (reference sequence). V was clipped by 2 bases and J by 0 bases, with 11 bases between them.

This chain links TRBV19 with TRBJ1-2; D possibly corresponds to TRBD1 (5 bases). V dropped 5 bases and J dropped 8 bases, with 24 bases sitting between them. Germline V CDR1 and CDR2: LNHDA, SQIVND (reference sequence). CDR3 length: 16 residues. CDR3 DNA: TGTGCCAGTAGTTTTCGGGACTCCCCCCCACTATCCGGCTACACCTTC. Its protein product is CASSFRDSPPLSGYTF.

J is TRBJ1-4 and V is TRBV2; perhaps TRBD1 as D (5 bases). With 3 bases removed from V and 3 bases from J, the gap between germline ends came to 8 bases. The CDR3 totals 14 residues. Germline CDR1 is SNHLY and CDR2 is FYNNEI. CDR3 sequence (DNA): TGTGCCAGCAGTGAGTGGGGGGCTAATGAAAAACTGTTTTTT. Translation: CASSEWGANEKLFF.

This chain links TRBV5-1 with TRBJ1-5, with D maybe TRBD1 (5 bases). V was trimmed by 3 bases and J by 5 bases, leaving 12 bases between them. The germline V gene encodes CDR1 SGHRS and CDR2 YFSETQ. The CDR3 is 14 amino acids. The CDR3 bases are TGCGCCAGCAGCTCGGGGGAGGCTCATCAGCCCCAGCATTTT. Residues: CASSSGEAHQPQHF.

The rearrangement joins TRBV4-1 to TRBJ1-1, with TRBD1 matching 8 bases. Germline V CDR1 and CDR2: MGHRA, YSYEKL. V was pared by 4 bases and J by 1 base, with 5 bases of the junction left unmatched. CDR3 length: 15 amino acids. CDR3 in DNA: TGCGCCAGCAGCCCACCGACAGGGGCGAACACTGAAGCTTTCTTT. As protein: CASSPPTGANTEAFF.

The genes are TRBV5-1 and TRBJ2-3; a weak D match, TRBD2 (5 bases). In germline, CDR1 is SGHRS, CDR2 YFSETQ. The CDR3 totals 16 residues. Deletions cut 0 bases from V and 6 bases from J, with 17 bases between. The CDR3, as DNA: TGCGCCAGCAGCTTGGACACTCCGGAAGCGGCGGATACGCAGTATTTT. Protein sequence: CASSLDTPEAADTQYF. Looking up the rest from reference TRBV5-1 and TRBJ2-3 gives the full variable domain: KAGVTQTPRYLIKTRGQQVTLSCSPISGHRSVSWYQQTPGQGLQFLFEYFSETQRNKGNFPGRFSGRQFSNSRSEMNVSTLELGDSALYLCASSLDTPEAADTQYFGPGTRLTVL.

The chain is built from TRBV5-1 and TRBJ2-5; tentatively, D is TRBD2 (7 bases). V was clipped by 5 bases and J by 5 bases, with 19 bases between them. Germline-derived CDR1 and CDR2 are SGHRS and YFSETQ. The CDR3 totals 15 residues. The CDR3 region is CASSPPGGPWETQYF. The CDR3 DNA reads TGCGCCAGCAGTCCCCCGGGGGGCCCGTGGGAGACCCAGTACTTC.

The chain employs TRBV11-2 and TRBJ2-2; 7 bases are shared with TRBD1. Unmatched junction bases numbered 10, after V lost 5 bases and J lost 1 base. Germline V gives CDR1 SGHAT, CDR2 FQNNGV. The CDR3 totals 17 residues. The CDR3 loop is CASSRGGPQMNTGELFF. CDR3 nucleotide sequence: TGTGCCAGCAGCCGAGGGGGCCCTCAAATGAACACCGGGGAGCTGTTTTTT.

V usage is TRBV7-2 and J usage is TRBJ1-2; 7 nucleotides agree with TRBD1. V lost 4 bases, J lost 6 bases, and 8 bases stayed unmatched. The CDR3 is 14 residues long. Per the germline V gene, CDR1 is SGHTA and CDR2 is FQGNSA. The CDR3 DNA reads TGTGCCAGCAGCTACGGACAGGAGCATGATGGCTACACCTTC. This gives the protein CASSYGQEHDGYTF.

The rearrangement joins TRBV6-6 to TRBJ1-1; D possibly corresponds to TRBD1 (5 bases). The length of the CDR3 is 13 residues. Between the trimmed V and J ends, which lost 6 bases and 1 base, there was a span of 9 bases. The V gene's germline CDR1 is MNHNY and CDR2 SVGAGI (reference sequence). CDR3 sequence: CASSSGQNTEAFF. CDR3 nucleotide sequence: TGTGCCAGCAGCTCCGGACAGAACACTGAAGCTTTCTTT.

Written as DNA, the CDR3 is TGTGCCAGCAGTTATACCAGGGGCTACACCTTC. Translated: CASSYTRGYTF. This chain uses TRBV6-5 with TRBJ1-2; D gene ambiguous. This CDR3 is built from 11 residues. Deletions cut 3 bases from V and 8 bases from J, with 7 bases between. The germline V gene has CDR1 MNHEY and CDR2 SVGAGI.

This chain uses TRBV2 with TRBJ2-5, with 7 bases aligning to TRBD1. Losses at the gene ends were 4 bases for V and 5 bases for J; bases not matched to a gene: 1. The CDR3 consists of 12 residues. Germline V gene lookup returns CDR1 SNHLY and CDR2 FYNNEI. The DNA for the CDR3 is TGTGCCAGCAGTGCCAGGGGGGAGACCCAGTACTTC. Translation gives CASSARGETQYF.

The V and J genes are TRBV2 and TRBJ1-2; D remains unclear. Germline CDR1 and CDR2: SNHLY and FYNNEI. V gave up 5 bases and J gave up 2 bases, with 6 bases separating them. The CDR3 has 12 amino acids. CDR3 in amino acids: CASSLRNYGYTF. For the CDR3, the DNA is TGTGCCAGCAGTCTCAGAAACTATGGCTACACCTTC.

V usage is TRBV11-2 and J usage is TRBJ1-2, with D possibly matching TRBD1 (5 bases). Per germline, CDR1 SGHAT and CDR2 FQNNGV. The CDR3 sequence is 13 residues long. V was clipped by 1 base and J by 4 bases, with 7 bases between them. CDR3 amino acids: CASSLAGIYGYTF. The DNA of the CDR3 is TGTGCCAGCAGCTTAGCAGGGATCTATGGCTACACCTTC.

V usage is TRBV10-3 and J usage is TRBJ2-1; 10 positions agree with TRBD1. The CDR3 is 16 amino acids. The J segment lost 2 bases and the V segment lost 3 bases, leaving 4 bases of the junction unmatched. Germline V CDR1 and CDR2: ENHRY, SYGVKD. The CDR3 nucleotides are TGTGCCATCAGTGATGTGGGACAGGGGACCTACAATGAGCAGTTCTTC. Encoded protein: CAISDVGQGTYNEQFF.

The V and J genes are TRBV7-3 and TRBJ1-1, with 8 bases identical to TRBD1. The CDR3 extends over 15 amino acids. In germline, CDR1 is SGHTA, CDR2 FQGTGA. Trimming at V came to 0 bases and at J to 5 bases, leaving 5 bases not matched to a gene. This CDR3 reads CASSLTSDRGTEAFF. The CDR3 DNA reads as TGTGCCAGCAGCTTAACCAGCGACAGGGGAACTGAAGCTTTCTTT.